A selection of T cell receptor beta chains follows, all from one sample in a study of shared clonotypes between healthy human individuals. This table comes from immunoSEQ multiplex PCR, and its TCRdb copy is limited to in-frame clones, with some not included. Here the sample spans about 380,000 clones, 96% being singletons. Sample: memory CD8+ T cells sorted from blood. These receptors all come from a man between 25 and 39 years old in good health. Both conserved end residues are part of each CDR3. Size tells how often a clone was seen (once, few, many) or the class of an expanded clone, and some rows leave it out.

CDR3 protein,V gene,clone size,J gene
CASSLWGTSGALQQFF,TRBV27,NA,TRBJ2-1
CASSLGLASYNEQFF,TRBV7-6,NA,TRBJ2-1
CASGRNSYNEQFF,TRBV7-2,once,TRBJ2-1
CASSNAGSRSSSNQPQHF,TRBV27,NA,TRBJ1-5
CASSVWTDQETQYF,TRBV9,NA,TRBJ2-5
CASSAYREGEQYF,TRBV7-9,NA,TRBJ2-7
CASRADMTDTQYF,TRBV19,once,TRBJ2-3
CASSQGLAGGTYEQYF,TRBV4-2,NA,TRBJ2-7
CASTNGGLAAHEQYF,TRBV5-4,NA,TRBJ2-7
CASSQEPAFRTSGDNEQFF,TRBV4-2,NA,TRBJ2-1
CASSLDGSGTLQETQYF,TRBV5-6,NA,TRBJ2-5
CAISGWWDRGFRSNQPQHF,TRBV10-3,NA,TRBJ1-5
CASSSVRGTSGRVETQYF,TRBV7-2,NA,TRBJ2-5
CASSLGRGAYEQYF,TRBV27,once,TRBJ2-7
CASSDHPRLGYNEQFF,TRBV9,once,TRBJ2-1
CAIYSLGSSYEQYF,TRBV30,NA,TRBJ2-7
CSVQGGVLNTGELFF,TRBV29-1,NA,TRBJ2-2
CASSRPRTLAKNIQYF,TRBV28,once,TRBJ2-4
CASSTLEGTDTQYF,TRBV28,NA,TRBJ2-3
CASSLYGPSTDTQYF,TRBV11-2,once,TRBJ2-3
CASSLVEASIEQYF,TRBV11-2,NA,TRBJ2-7
CASSDSRQGFGEKLFF,TRBV6-4,NA,TRBJ1-4
CASSYSTGEEQYF,TRBV6-6,NA,TRBJ2-7
CASSLLADTQYF,TRBV7-2,NA,TRBJ2-3